What follows is one T cell receptor beta chain and its context. The antigen is undetermined. This CDR3 has 18 residues. Germline values: CDR1 SGHDT, CDR2 YYEEEE. Deletions cut 3 bases from V and 3 bases from J, with 25 bases between. The sample comes from a study of CD8 T cells in ankylosing spondylitis. Study findings and constraints: Previous work reported some of these motif variants in the synovial fluid and blood of reactive arthritis. What seemed typical of ankylosing spondylitis blood was a TCR beta motif built from several highly homologous variants. Matched synovial fluid from ankylosing spondylitis patients was reported to be enriched for disease-linked clones. Disease-linked clones, CD8+, were relatively rare in peripheral blood.

TCRdb re-analysed the 5' RACE reads in MiXCR, keeping a single row per CDR3 protein. This sample has approximately 140,000 distinct CDR3 sequences, with over 15% found just once. The sequencing input was blood, either unsorted or a sorted T cell fraction (not recorded which). The V gene is TRBV5-6, the J gene TRBJ2-7; D may be TRBD1 (6 bases). This TCR derives from a male donor with ankylosing spondylitis. The chain's CDR3 is CASSSYWGPTTTRYEQYF. For the CDR3, the DNA is TGTGCCAGCAGCTCCTATTGGGGGCCAACAACAACCCGCTACGAGCAGTACTTC.